This is a list of T cell receptor beta chains from one sample in a study of blood T cell repertoires in COVID-19. Only in-frame clones appear in the TCRdb table, and some are missing; sequencing was by immunoSEQ multiplex PCR. Counted here are almost 200,000 clones, approximately 87% occurring once; the ten biggest clones make up around 0.76%. The source material was peripheral blood. These receptors all come from a woman aged 70 to 79 with acute or convalescent COVID-19. The conserved cysteine and the conserved F or W are not part of the CDR3 here. A D gene is named only where the DNA matches it firmly.

v_gene: TRBV5-6; j_gene: TRBJ2-7; d_gene: TRBD1; len: 13; CDR3aa: ASSLAGQGAYEQY
v_gene: TRBV5-5; j_gene: TRBJ1-2; d_gene: TRBD1; len: 11; CDR3aa: ASSPRTGDGYT
v_gene: TRBV5-1; j_gene: TRBJ1-4; d_gene: TRBD1; len: 13; CDR3aa: ASSLEGQVFGKLF
v_gene: TRBV7-2; j_gene: TRBJ2-2; d_gene: TRBD1; len: 14; CDR3aa: ASSTRQGTVTGELF
v_gene: TRBV18; j_gene: TRBJ2-4; d_gene: -; len: 12; CDR3aa: ASSEGLAKNIQY
v_gene: TRBV7-6; j_gene: TRBJ1-2; d_gene: TRBD1; len: 13; CDR3aa: ASSLVVGGQSGYT
v_gene: TRBV6-5; j_gene: TRBJ2-7; d_gene: -; len: 11; CDR3aa: ASRRDLASEQY
v_gene: TRBV6-5; j_gene: TRBJ1-2; d_gene: -; len: 12; CDR3aa: ASSYLTERKGYT
v_gene: TRBV6-5; j_gene: TRBJ1-2; d_gene: -; len: 13; CDR3aa: ASSFQLLSNYGYT
v_gene: TRBV7-6; j_gene: TRBJ2-2; d_gene: -; len: 11; CDR3aa: ASSLKEAVKLF
v_gene: TRBV5-1; j_gene: TRBJ2-7; d_gene: TRBD2; len: 13; CDR3aa: ASSSQLAGVHEQY
v_gene: TRBV4-3; j_gene: TRBJ2-3; d_gene: TRBD2; len: 13; CDR3aa: ASSHRLAGENTQY
v_gene: TRBV6-1; j_gene: TRBJ2-2; d_gene: TRBD1; len: 14; CDR3aa: ASSGLGRGQTGELF
v_gene: TRBV5-1; j_gene: TRBJ2-1; d_gene: TRBD2; len: 13; CDR3aa: ASSELAGLGNEQF
v_gene: TRBV15; j_gene: TRBJ2-1; d_gene: -; len: 12; CDR3aa: ATSRDRVANEQF
v_gene: TRBV4-1; j_gene: TRBJ2-1; d_gene: TRBD2; len: 14; CDR3aa: ASSPRTSGRNNEQF
v_gene: TRBV25-1; j_gene: TRBJ2-7; d_gene: -; len: 9; CDR3aa: ASSVSYEQY
v_gene: TRBV6-6; j_gene: TRBJ1-2; d_gene: TRBD1; len: 11; CDR3aa: ASRNRGGYGYT
v_gene: TRBV5-1; j_gene: TRBJ1-2; d_gene: -; len: 12; CDR3aa: ASSLAGSSGGYT
v_gene: TRBV29-1; j_gene: TRBJ1-1; d_gene: TRBD1; len: 9; CDR3aa: SVVRDREAF
v_gene: TRBV24-1; j_gene: TRBJ1-6; d_gene: TRBD1; len: 12; CDR3aa: ATSQGTENSPLH
v_gene: TRBV29-1; j_gene: TRBJ1-3; d_gene: -; len: 11; CDR3aa: SVDHGSGNTIY
v_gene: TRBV19; j_gene: TRBJ2-3; d_gene: TRBD1; len: 13; CDR3aa: ASTTGTGKSDTQY
v_gene: TRBV12-3/TRBV12-4; j_gene: TRBJ2-2; d_gene: -; len: 11; CDR3aa: ASSLNGAGELF
v_gene: TRBV6-1; j_gene: TRBJ1-1; d_gene: TRBD1; len: 15; CDR3aa: ASSAGTAVIQNTEAF
v_gene: TRBV28; j_gene: TRBJ1-2; d_gene: -; len: 13; CDR3aa: ASSLPPLEAYGYT
v_gene: TRBV19; j_gene: TRBJ1-3; d_gene: -; len: 13; CDR3aa: ASSILRGTGNTIY
v_gene: TRBV27; j_gene: TRBJ1-1; d_gene: -; len: 12; CDR3aa: ASSFGDTTTEAF
v_gene: TRBV11-1; j_gene: TRBJ2-1; d_gene: TRBD1; len: 14; CDR3aa: ASSLKTGGSYNEQF
v_gene: TRBV18; j_gene: TRBJ2-1; d_gene: -; len: 13; CDR3aa: ASSPELDDYNEQF
v_gene: TRBV18; j_gene: TRBJ1-5; d_gene: TRBD1; len: 15; CDR3aa: ASSWARDRTSNQPQH
v_gene: TRBV6-5; j_gene: TRBJ1-1; d_gene: -; len: 11; CDR3aa: ASIAEIVAEAF
v_gene: TRBV7-9; j_gene: TRBJ2-5; d_gene: -; len: 11; CDR3aa: ASSWGLSETQY
v_gene: TRBV28; j_gene: TRBJ2-2; d_gene: -; len: 11; CDR3aa: AGGARYTGELF
v_gene: TRBV9; j_gene: TRBJ1-6; d_gene: -; len: 12; CDR3aa: ASSARADNSPLH
v_gene: TRBV2; j_gene: TRBJ2-7; d_gene: TRBD1; len: 12; CDR3aa: AGGLGQGTYEQY
v_gene: TRBV18; j_gene: TRBJ1-5; d_gene: TRBD1; len: 14; CDR3aa: ASSPKGQGAYQPQH
v_gene: TRBV6-2/TRBV6-3; j_gene: TRBJ1-5; d_gene: -; len: 13; CDR3aa: ASSPTGSPNQPQH
v_gene: TRBV5-1; j_gene: TRBJ2-1; d_gene: TRBD2; len: 16; CDR3aa: ASSLGSLAGVGDNEQF
v_gene: TRBV28; j_gene: TRBJ2-7; d_gene: TRBD2; len: 16; CDR3aa: ASSGSGLAGARGYEQY
v_gene: TRBV6-5; j_gene: TRBJ1-6; d_gene: -; len: 12; CDR3aa: ASTKGGYNSPLH
v_gene: TRBV6-2/TRBV6-3; j_gene: TRBJ2-5; d_gene: TRBD1; len: 13; CDR3aa: ASSTDRGPWETQY
v_gene: TRBV5-1; j_gene: TRBJ2-1; d_gene: TRBD1; len: 11; CDR3aa: ASSLAGETGLF
v_gene: TRBV6-5; j_gene: TRBJ2-7; d_gene: -; len: 13; CDR3aa: ASSYSPGQSYEQY
v_gene: TRBV19; j_gene: TRBJ1-4; d_gene: -; len: 11; CDR3aa: ASSPATNEKLF
v_gene: TRBV7-9; j_gene: TRBJ2-7; d_gene: TRBD2; len: 12; CDR3aa: ASSFSGGAGEQY
v_gene: TRBV7-2; j_gene: TRBJ1-3; d_gene: TRBD1; len: 14; CDR3aa: ASSLRAGGSGNTIY
v_gene: TRBV7-9; j_gene: TRBJ1-2; d_gene: -; len: 15; CDR3aa: ASSSFGSRVGYYGYT
v_gene: TRBV5-1; j_gene: TRBJ2-7; d_gene: -; len: 10; CDR3aa: ASRADNYEQY
v_gene: TRBV5-1; j_gene: TRBJ2-5; d_gene: -; len: 12; CDR3aa: ASSLPQGTETQY
v_gene: TRBV24-1; j_gene: TRBJ2-7; d_gene: -; len: 11; CDR3aa: ATSDLNGNEQY
v_gene: TRBV7-8; j_gene: TRBJ1-2; d_gene: TRBD1; len: 14; CDR3aa: ASSPQGDKANYGYT